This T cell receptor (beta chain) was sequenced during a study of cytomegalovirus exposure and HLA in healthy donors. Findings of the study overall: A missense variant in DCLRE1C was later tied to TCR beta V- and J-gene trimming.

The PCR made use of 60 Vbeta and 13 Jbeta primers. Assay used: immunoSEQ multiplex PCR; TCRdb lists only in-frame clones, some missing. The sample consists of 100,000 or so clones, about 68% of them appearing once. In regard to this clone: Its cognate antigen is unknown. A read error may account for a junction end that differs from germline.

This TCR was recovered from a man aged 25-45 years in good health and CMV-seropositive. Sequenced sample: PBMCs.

The CDR3: CAGSLLTGSNYGYTF. DNA of the CDR3: TGTGCCGGCAGTTTATTAACAGGGTCTAACTATGGCTACACCTTC. The rearrangement uses TRBV27 and TRBJ1-2, with D perhaps matching TRBD1 (6 bases). Germline CDR1 is MNHEY and CDR2 is SMNVEV (reference sequence). The length of the CDR3 is 15 residues.